This TCR beta chain was recovered during a study of T cells after yellow fever vaccination. There are 15 residues in the CDR3. V was trimmed by 1 base and J by 0 bases, leaving 8 bases between them. CDR1 is MNHEY and CDR2 is SMNVEV in the germline V gene (reference sequence). This clonotype was seen many times. TCRdb redid the calling of the 5' RACE reads with MiXCR, one entry per CDR3 protein. The table shows about 330,000 distinct CDR3 sequences, with roughly 4.3% occurring only once. The TCR comes from a young man who received the YFV17D yellow fever vaccine. The material was PBMCs, obtained 5 days after the yellow fever booster vaccination. V usage is TRBV27 and J usage is TRBJ2-3; unclear D gene. CDR3 residues: CASSLWVSSTDTQYF. CDR3 DNA: TGTGCCAGCAGTTTATGGGTATCTAGCACAGATACGCAGTATTTT.